This TCR beta chain was retrieved from a study of T cell responses to AZD1222 COVID-19 vaccine. The assay was immunoSEQ multiplex PCR, and TCRdb's table has in-frame clones only and misses some. The sample records 66,000 or so clones, approximately 85% being singletons. Deletions cut 5 bases from V and 6 bases from J, with 10 bases between. Germline V gene sequence: CDR1 SGHVS, CDR2 FQNEAQ. The CDR3 is 12 amino acids. V is TRBV7-8 and J is TRBJ1-1; no reliable D call. The source material was peripheral blood, sampled on day 0 of MenACWY control vaccination. The clonotype comes from an adult in good health. CDR3 sequence reads: CASSSSTAEAFF. The CDR3 DNA follows: TGTGCCAGCAGCAGCAGTACCGCTGAAGCTTTCTTT.